Reported below is one T cell receptor (beta chain). Which antigen it targets is not known. No much larger clone is present one base from it, and per-base qualities are unavailable. The entry originates in a study of preoperative IRX-2 immunotherapy in early breast cancer (dated by TCRdb to about 2019). Receptor libraries were prepared by the immunoSEQ multiplex PCR assay. TCRdb obtained this table from immuneACCESS and retained in-frame rearrangements with V and J assigned. These tables miss some clones; where compared with another copy, unresolved V genes account for less than half of the shortfall, and the remainder is unexplained. The table for this sample lists some 59,000 clones; roughly 94% of them were counted only once. Of the sample, under 2% falls within the top ten clones. According to the study, the label for this sample's treatment or condition signals: preoperative locoregional IRX-2 cytokine immunotherapy. The samples were obtained from a phase Ib study that tested preoperative, locoregional IRX-2 cytokine immunotherapy designed to prime immune responses. Before surgery, IRX-2 was given to the donors, who were patients with early-stage breast cancer.

For this chain, trimming is 6 bases at the V end and 2 bases at the J end, and the number of junction bases without a gene match is 6. The CDR3 has 15 amino acids, counting the end cysteine and phenylalanine. This entry keeps only the CDR3 DNA: 45 bases, framed from base 1. CDR1 and CDR2, looked up from the germline V gene, are MNHEY and SVGAGI. The chain couples TRBV6-5 to TRBJ1-3; 8 central bases correspond to TRBD1. The specimen was obtained from a patient treated with IRX-2 immunotherapy. The source is a human donor with breast cancer. CDR3 sequence: CASSLTGVAGNTIYF. The nucleotide sequence reads as follows: TGTGCCAGCAGCCTGACAGGGGTAGCTGGAAACACCATATATTTT.